This record concerns one TCR beta chain sequence. A single count supports this clone. Its antigen is not yet known. No per-base quality is available; no much larger clone lies one base away. CD8 naive samples were CD45RO-negative cells positively selected for CCR7, giving a CD45RA+CCR7+ population that excluded TemRA cells. Donors were healthy HIV-negative adults with no recently reported acute infections or vaccinations. All donors were Caucasian adults living in Nashville, Tennessee, USA. After blood collection by leukapheresis, PBMCs were isolated using Ficoll-Histopaque density gradient centrifugation and then cryopreserved in the vapor phase of liquid nitrogen. Analytical flow cytometry was used to check the purity and quantity of each magnetically sorted T cell population. Genomic DNA was isolated from each sorted fraction and quantified by UV absorbance on a Nanodrop 2000c. Using the deep immunoSEQ assay, TCR CDR3 regions were amplified from genomic DNA by multiplex PCR. Extracted genomic DNA from each cell subset was distributed evenly across all wells of several immunoSEQ 96-well plates, and each plate was treated as a replicate. Each replicate PCR for sorted subsets received approximately 200 ng genomic DNA, equal to tens of thousands of T cell genomes. The purified libraries were quantified using a Qubit 3.0 fluorometer, sized with a Bioanalyzer 2100, and then quantified again using the KAPA Library Quantification kit. Each immunoSEQ 96-well plate was sequenced on its own single-read 150-cycle Illumina NextSeq 550 flow cell. Regarding the original processing steps: Because the immunoSEQ output included only junctional sequences and no quality scores, the filtering could not be the same as the filtering used for full-length reads. To assign V/J genes and CDR3, sequences were annotated against IMGT germline references using PyIR, a Python wrapper for IgBLAST v1.9. Any read was removed if the V/J assignment was weak (E-value above 1e-6), the CDR3 was missing, or the read contained stop codons, out-of-frame junctions, or ambiguous translated residues. V3J clonotypes were defined as sequences sharing the same inferred V gene, J gene, and CDR3 amino acid sequence. Percentage overlap between repertoires was calculated by dividing the number of shared unique clonotypes by the size of the smaller repertoire. Repertoire richness was assessed with RTK rarefaction, the Chao1 estimator, and Recon v2.1 estimates of unobserved clonotypes. Generation probabilities for all TCRbeta clonotypes obtained by the gDNA method from a handful of donors were computed using OLGA. TCRdb limited this immuneACCESS table to in-frame rearrangements with V and J called. A share of clones is missing; checked studies link under half to unresolved V genes, and the rest is unexplained. D and trimming come from the DNA, and the V and J calls and clone size come from that table. The sample includes about 2.1 million clones, with 80% to 95% observed a single time. Around 1.8% of the sample rests with the top ten.

The data stem from a study of shared clonotypes between healthy human individuals (dated by TCRdb to about 2020). In the study overall: The cohort comprised two women and a few men aged 18 to 49 years. For each donor, CD4 naive and CD4 memory were each given three plates, CD8 naive was given two plates, and CD8 memory was given one plate. To estimate repertoire size and how much clonotype sharing occurs between individuals, the study deeply sequenced the blood TCR repertoires of about five healthy adults. To increase sequencing depth and limit assay-specific biases, TCR repertoire library preparation and sequencing were carried out by different laboratories using diverse techniques. Each donor's leukapheresis produced roughly between about 0.85 and 10 billion PBMCs.

The paper as a whole reports these results and caveats: Clonotypes shared by all four sorted-subset donors showed higher generation probabilities than non-shared clonotypes. Naive subsets generally had larger estimated clonotype richness than memory subsets did. Sampling was limited to blood, and TCR repertoires in tissue likely differ from TCR repertoires in blood. Pairwise subsampling led to the expectation that sequencing depth would affect the degree of clonotype sharing among donors. Across a handful of donors, roughly 5% of naive CD4, approximately 3.6% of naive CD8, roughly 2.3% of memory CD4, and approximately 0.42% of memory CD8 clonotypes were shared. Because the study included only a small number of donors, the genetic and exposure-history diversity represented was limited. Incomplete sequencing was indicated by rarefaction of sorted-subset datasets, despite the large sequencing depth.

The germline V gene (reference sequence) specifies WNHNN as CDR1 and SYGVQD as CDR2. V was cut back by 2 bases and J by 5 bases, leaving a gap of 5 bases between them. The cysteine opens and the phenylalanine closes a CDR3 of 12 amino acids. Only CDR3 DNA is held: 36 bases, read in frame from base 1. The clonotype comes from a man between 18 and 35 years old in good health. Some clones in this sample may be carry-over from other donors' samples. The specimen was naive CD8+ T cells from PBMCs. The cell subset or site label, as the study defines it: CD45RA+CCR7+. The chain is encoded by TRBV10-1 joined to TRBJ2-3, with no confident D gene call. The DNA reads as follows: TGCGCCAGCAGTGAGGATGGAGATACGCAGTATTTT. It translates as CASSEDGDTQYF.